This entry is about one T cell receptor beta chain. It has no known antigen specificity. One base away there is no much larger clone; base qualities are not given. The data originate from a study of OX40 agonist ivuxolimab in advanced cancers. For the study in its entirety: Ivuxolimab, which targeted the costimulatory receptor OX40 (CD134), was an agonistic, fully human IgG2 monoclonal antibody. Intravenous ivuxolimab was administered to patients every 2 weeks at six dose levels: 0.01, 0.1, 0.3, 1.5, 3 and 10 mg/kg. Of the roughly 51 patients in dose escalation, 19 had hepatocellular carcinoma, some 15 had melanoma, 9 had renal cell carcinoma and 9 had head and neck cancer. In the dose-escalation cohort, approximately 82% of patients were male, and the mean age was around 65 years with a range of about 20 to 80. Patients were allowed to have had prior anti-PD-1, anti-PD-L1 or anti-CTLA-4 therapy, and roughly 40% of the dose-escalation patients had been treated with checkpoint inhibitors. Partial responses occurred in three dose-escalation patients, of whom one had hepatocellular carcinoma and two had cutaneous melanoma. Peripheral TCRbeta sequencing aimed to test whether ivuxolimab altered TCR sequence diversity and caused clonal T-cell expansion. The paper reports the monotherapy dose-escalation portion (N = 52 patients) of the phase I ivuxolimab trial. The research as a whole found: Low levels of normalized T-cell clonal expansion were also shown by some nonresponding patients. Partial responders in the 0.1-3.0 mg/kg groups had among the lowest normalized peripheral clonal expansion, especially among CD8+ T cells. Antigen specificity was not determined for the clonally expanded peripheral T cells. After ivuxolimab, CD8+ T cells had more expanded clones than CD4+ T cells on average. At doses of 0.1 to 3.0 mg/kg, clonal expansion of both CD4+ and CD8+ T cells in blood was seen between baseline and week 6.

Genomic DNA was extracted from sorted cells for sequencing of the TCRbeta CDR3 region. TCRbeta CDR3 regions were sequenced using the immunoSEQ Assay. TCRdb retrieved this table from immuneACCESS and kept in-frame rearrangements only. Not all clones are present; in checked studies, unresolved V genes account for under half, and no reason is known for the remainder. Present in this sample are under 85,000 clones, 88% of which were seen just once. The ten largest clones capture about 4% of the sample. Patients with autoimmune disease history or receiving systemic immunosuppression were excluded from the trial. Peripheral blood for TCR sequencing was collected from all dose cohorts at baseline, on cycle 4 day 1, and on cycle 7 day 1. Samples came from an open-label, multicenter, first-in-human phase I dose-escalation trial of ivuxolimab. Adults with locally advanced or metastatic head and neck squamous cell, hepatocellular, melanoma or renal cell carcinoma were enrolled in the trial. Before TCR sequencing, CD4+ T cells and CD8+ T cells from peripheral blood were sorted into separate populations.

The TCR originated in an adult with an advanced solid tumor such as melanoma, head and neck, liver or kidney cancer. The specimen comprised CD4+ or CD8+ T cells sorted from blood, sampled in a trial of the OX40 agonist ivuxolimab.

The CDR3 has the sequence CASSGHPSGPTYNEQFF. The base sequence is TGTGCCAGCAGCGGACACCCTAGCGGCCCCACATACAATGAGCAGTTCTTC. The receptor chain draws on TRBV9 and TRBJ2-1; 7 junctional bases match TRBD2. V ends up 3 bases short and J 4 bases short, with an unmatched junction base count of 13. CDR1 and CDR2, looked up from the germline V gene, are SGDLS and YYNGEE. The CDR3 measures 17 amino acids from cysteine to phenylalanine. CDR3 DNA only is kept here, 51 bases in frame from base 1.